Sequencing of this T cell receptor (beta chain) was carried out in a study of T-cell reconstitution after alpha-beta-depleted transplantation in children. Study results and caveats: At day 60, the high TCRbeta diversity found in some patients originated from recipient T cells and thymic progenitors that had survived. T-cell numbers and diversity one year post-transplant derived largely from freshly generated T cells.

Preparing the TCRbeta library involved the use of unique molecular identifiers. TCRdb fed the PCR reads into MiXCR, producing one record per CDR3 protein. The table records fewer than 1 million distinct CDR3 sequences, roughly 16% of them present only once. The CDR3 is 17 residues long. The V and J ends lost 5 bases and 2 bases, in that order; junction bases with no gene match: 6. Germline V CDR1 and CDR2: SGHDN, FVKESK. A word on this clonotype: What it binds is not known. This may come from a read error, since a much larger clone is one base off.

The rearrangement joins TRBV14 to TRBJ2-1, with TRBD2 matching 13 bases. The clonotype originates from a male patient aged 5 to 17 who had a stem cell transplant for acute lymphoblastic leukemia, so the T cells may come from the graft donor. The input for sequencing was PBMCs, mostly from graft donor cells, taken 360 days after TCRalphabeta/CD19-depleted stem cell transplant. This CDR3 is CASSTRTSGSPYNEQFF. As DNA, the CDR3 is TGTGCCAGCAGCACCCGGACTAGCGGGAGTCCCTACAATGAGCAGTTCTTC.